This TCR beta chain was sequenced during a study of T cells after yellow fever vaccination. Study findings and constraints: Though weaker, the secondary response peaked faster, on day 5 versus 15. A limited proportion of clonotypes was detected within both the CD4 and CD8 compartments. Most primary-vaccination clones recurred post-booster (roughly 96% CD4, around 90% CD8).

Making TCR cDNA involved 5'RACE template switching, which added UMIs and a universal primer site. TCRdb itself ran the 5' RACE reads through MiXCR, one entry per CDR3 protein. Seen here are 200,000 to 300,000 distinct CDR3 sequences, about 3.7% observed once, and the top ten hold approximately 18%. There are many counts of this clonotype. As yet, its antigen is unknown. The receptor was derived from a man aged 18 to 30 who received the YFV17D yellow fever vaccine. Material: PBMCs, obtained 15 days after the yellow fever booster vaccination.

The CDR3: CASSYRLADFNEQFF. CDR3 sequence (DNA): TGTGCCAGCAGTTATCGTCTAGCGGACTTCAATGAGCAGTTCTTC. J is TRBJ2-1 and V is TRBV6-2 or TRBV6-3, with TRBD2 matching over 7 bases. There are 15 residues in the CDR3. Germline CDR1 and CDR2: MNHEY and SVGEGT. With 3 bases clipped from V and 6 bases from J, the junction kept 8 bases outside the gene matches.